A selection of T cell receptor beta chains follows, all from one sample in a study of T-cell reconstitution after alpha-beta-depleted transplantation in children. TCRdb reanalysed the PCR reads using MiXCR and keeps one entry per CDR3 protein. The table lists hundreds of thousands of distinct CDR3 sequences, about 23% of them singletons. The input for sequencing was PBMCs, mostly from graft donor cells, taken 360 days after TCRalphabeta/CD19-depleted stem cell transplant. The source is a boy in the first two years of life who had a stem cell transplant for acute myeloid leukemia, so the T cells may come from the graft donor. The conserved cysteine and the conserved F or W are not part of the CDR3 here.

j_gene | v_gene | CDR3aa
TRBJ2-1 | TRBV12-3/TRBV12-4 | ASRGKAGRGFYNEQF
TRBJ1-1 | TRBV7-3 | ASSRRPSTEAF
TRBJ1-1 | TRBV10-3 | AISESHKRPMDKSMNTEAF
TRBJ1-1 | TRBV6-5 | ASSYSGIMNTEAF
TRBJ2-5 | TRBV7-8 | ASSKPRGGLKETQY
TRBJ2-1 | TRBV12-3/TRBV12-4 | ASSRAGLAGYEQF
TRBJ2-5 | TRBV20-1 | SASSLLAGGQETQY
TRBJ2-3 | TRBV29-1 | SVAGTGGPDTQY
TRBJ1-4 | TRBV10-3 | AISRDRAEATNEKLF
TRBJ1-5 | TRBV18 | ASSREGGGNQPQH